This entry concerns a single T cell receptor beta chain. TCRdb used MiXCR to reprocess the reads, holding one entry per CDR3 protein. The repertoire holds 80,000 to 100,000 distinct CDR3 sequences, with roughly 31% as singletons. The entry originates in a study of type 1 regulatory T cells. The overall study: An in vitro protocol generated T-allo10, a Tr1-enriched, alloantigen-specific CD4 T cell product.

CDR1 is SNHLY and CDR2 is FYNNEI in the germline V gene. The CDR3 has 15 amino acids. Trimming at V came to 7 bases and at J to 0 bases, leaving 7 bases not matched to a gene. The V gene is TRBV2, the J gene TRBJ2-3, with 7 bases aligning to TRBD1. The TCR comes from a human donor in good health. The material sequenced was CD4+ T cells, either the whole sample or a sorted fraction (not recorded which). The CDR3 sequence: CASTTGQFSTDTQYF. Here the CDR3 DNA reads TGTGCCAGCACGACGGGACAGTTTAGCACAGATACGCAGTATTTT.